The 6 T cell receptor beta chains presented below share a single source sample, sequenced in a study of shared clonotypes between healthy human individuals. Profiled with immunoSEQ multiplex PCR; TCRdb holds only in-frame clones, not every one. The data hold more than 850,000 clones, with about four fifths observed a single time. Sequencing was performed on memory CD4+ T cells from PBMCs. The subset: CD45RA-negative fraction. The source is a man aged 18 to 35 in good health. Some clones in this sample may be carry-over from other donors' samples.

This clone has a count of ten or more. The CDR3 nucleotides read TGCGCCAGCAGCCAAACTATTCGGGCAGGGGCCCGCTCTGGAAACACCATATATTTT. Translating gives CASSQTIRAGARSGNTIYF. The rearrangement links TRBV4-1 to TRBJ1-3; TRBD1 is a possible D gene (6 bases). Germline loops: CDR1 MGHRA, CDR2 YSYEKL. This CDR3 comprises 19 residues. The V end was cut by 2 bases, the J end by 0 bases, with 20 bases between.

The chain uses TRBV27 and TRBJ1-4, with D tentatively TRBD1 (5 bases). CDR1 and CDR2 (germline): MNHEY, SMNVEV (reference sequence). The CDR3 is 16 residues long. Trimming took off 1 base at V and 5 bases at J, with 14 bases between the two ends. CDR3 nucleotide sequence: TGTGCCAGCAGTTTATTAGGGTTGGGGGTGAATGAAAAACTGTTTTTT. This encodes CASSLLGLGVNEKLFF. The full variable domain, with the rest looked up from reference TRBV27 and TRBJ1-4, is EAQVTQNPRYLITVTGKKLTVTCSQNMNHEYMSWYRQDPGLGLRQIYYSMNVEVTDKGDVPEGYKVSRKEKRNFPLILESPSPNQTSLYFCASSLLGLGVNEKLFFGSGTQLSVL.

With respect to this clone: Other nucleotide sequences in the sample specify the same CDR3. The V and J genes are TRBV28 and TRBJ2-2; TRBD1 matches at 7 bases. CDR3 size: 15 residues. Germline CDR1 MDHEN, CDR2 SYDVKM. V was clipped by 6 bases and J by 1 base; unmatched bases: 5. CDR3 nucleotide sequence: TGTGCCAGCAGCCGAAGGACAGGGAACACCGGGGAGCTGTTTTTT. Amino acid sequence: CASSRRTGNTGELFF. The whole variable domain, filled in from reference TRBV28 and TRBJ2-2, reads DVKVTQSSRYLVKRTGEKVFLECVQDMDHENMFWYRQDPGLGLRLIYFSYDVKMKEKGDIPEGYSVSREKKERFSLILESASTNQTSMYLCASSRRTGNTGELFFGEGSRLTVL.

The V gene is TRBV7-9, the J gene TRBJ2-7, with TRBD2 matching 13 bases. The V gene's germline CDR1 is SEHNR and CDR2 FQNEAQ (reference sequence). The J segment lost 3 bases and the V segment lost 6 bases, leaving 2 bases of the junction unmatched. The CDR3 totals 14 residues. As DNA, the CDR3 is TGTGCCAGCAGGAGACTAGCGGGAGGCTACGAGCAGTACTTC. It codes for CASRRLAGGYEQYF.

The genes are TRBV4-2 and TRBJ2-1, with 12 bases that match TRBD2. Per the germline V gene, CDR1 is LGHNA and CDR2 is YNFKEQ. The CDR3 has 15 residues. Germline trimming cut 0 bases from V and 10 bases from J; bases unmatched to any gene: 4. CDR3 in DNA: TGTGCCAGCAGCCAAGAACTAGCGGGAGGTCGGGAGCAGTTCTTC. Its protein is CASSQELAGGREQFF.

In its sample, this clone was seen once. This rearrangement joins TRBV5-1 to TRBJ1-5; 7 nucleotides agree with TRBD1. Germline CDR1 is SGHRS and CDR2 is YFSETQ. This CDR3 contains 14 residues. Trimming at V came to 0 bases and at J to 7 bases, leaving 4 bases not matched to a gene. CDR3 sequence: CASSLGQGVQPQHF. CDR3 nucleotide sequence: TGCGCCAGCAGCTTGGGACAGGGCGTCCAGCCCCAGCATTTT.